This T cell receptor (beta chain) comes out of a study of beta chain features in type 1 diabetes. Expressed TCRB transcripts were sequenced, since all the RNA that had been isolated was reverse transcribed. Using immunoSEQ multiplex PCR, the repertoire was profiled, and TCRdb retains in-frame clones only, with some absent. The table lists roughly 450,000 clones, roughly an eighth of them singletons. This clone was counted between two and nine times. The CDR3 is 16 residues long. V lost 4 bases and J lost 7; bases outside the gene matches: 9. Germline V lookup: CDR1 SGHTA, CDR2 FQGNSA. The TCR was taken from a woman between 18 and 30 years old in good health. The sequenced sample consisted of naive CD4+ T cells from blood. This chain joins TRBV7-2 and TRBJ2-1, with 11 positions matching TRBD2. The CDR3 region has the DNA TGTGCCAGCAGCTCCCCCCTAGCGGGAGGTTGGAATGAGCAGTTCTTC. It yields the protein CASSSPLAGGWNEQFF.